Presented here are 6 T cell receptor beta chains from one specimen sequenced in a study of T cells in Graves' hyperthyroidism and ophthalmopathy. Amplified regions were TCR beta CDR3 sequences from RNA transcripts. TCR CDR3 regions were first amplified by RT-PCR with HTBI primers. Each CDR3 protein gets one entry after TCRdb re-called the multiplex PCR reads with MiXCR. Altogether hundreds of thousands of distinct CDR3 sequences are present, nearly 45% being singletons, with the ten largest covering roughly 6.5%. The sequencing sample was made of peripheral blood or thyroid tissue (not recorded which). The origin of the receptors is an adult man with Graves' disease, either hyperthyroidism or ophthalmopathy (not recorded which).

In its sample, this clonotype was seen a few times. The V and J genes are TRBV20-1 and TRBJ2-7; unclear D gene. CDR3 size: 14 residues. CDR1 and CDR2 (germline): DFQATT, SNEGSKA (reference sequence). V gave up 0 bases and J gave up 0 bases, with 9 bases separating them. The CDR3 loop reads CSARDLGTSYEQYF. CDR3 coding DNA: TGCAGTGCTAGAGATCTGGGTACCTCCTACGAGCAGTACTTC.

J is TRBJ2-7 and V is TRBV7-8; D is ambiguous. Trimming stripped 5 bases from V and 2 bases from J, with 16 bases between. This CDR3 region has 15 residues. Germline CDR1 SGHVS, CDR2 FQNEAQ. The CDR3 spells CASSINPGPTYEQYF. The CDR3, as DNA: TGTGCCAGCAGCATAAACCCGGGCCCCACCTACGAGCAGTACTTC.

The chain has TRBV7-2 and TRBJ2-7; 7 bases map to TRBD1. Germline V gives CDR1 SGHTA, CDR2 FQGNSA. Unmatched junction bases numbered 13, after V lost 5 bases and J lost 3 bases. The CDR3 consists of 16 residues. CDR3 nucleotides: TGTGCCAGCAGCACCTCCGACAGGGCCTGGGGCTACGAGCAGTACTTC. It is translated as CASSTSDRAWGYEQYF.

The table lists this clonotype with many counts. J is TRBJ2-6 and V is TRBV24-1; either TRBD1 or TRBD2 may supply D (6 bases each). The CDR3 loop spans 16 amino acids. Trimming removed 3 bases from V and 4 bases from J, with 12 bases in between. Germline V lookup: CDR1 KGHDR, CDR2 SFDVKD. The CDR3 loop is CATSDLGGDGANVLTF. The CDR3 DNA reads as TGTGCCACCAGTGATCTGGGGGGCGACGGGGCCAACGTCCTGACTTTC.

This clonotype was seen repeatedly, ten times or more. The chain links TRBV29-1 to TRBJ2-7; D gene uncertain. The CDR3 sequence is 12 residues long. Trimming left V 6 bases short and J 5 bases short, with 14 bases between. Germline V CDR1 and CDR2: SQVTM, ANQGSEA. CDR3 protein: CSVIRGVHEQYF. CDR3 sequence (DNA): TGCAGCGTAATACGAGGTGTTCACGAGCAGTACTTC.

Points on this clonotype: An end of the junction differs from the germline gene, which may be a read error. The chain employs TRBV10-3 and TRBJ1-1, with 12 bases identical to TRBD1. The germline gives CDR1 ENHRY, CDR2 SYGVKD. This CDR3 region has 16 residues. CDR3 in DNA: TGTGCCAGCAGTGAGGGACAGGGGGCGGAGGGCACTGAAGCTTTCTTT. It specifies CASSEGQGAEGTEAFF.